This TCR beta chain emerged from a study of T-cell reconstitution after alpha-beta-depleted transplantation in children. The CDR3 has 15 residues. Germline V lookup: CDR1 SEHNR, CDR2 FQNEAQ (reference sequence). Germline trimming cut 7 bases from V and 4 bases from J; bases unmatched to any gene: 11. Only a few counts were recorded for this clonotype. The library targeted TCRbeta and was prepared with unique molecular identifiers. TCRdb re-analysed the PCR reads in MiXCR, keeping a single row per CDR3 protein. The table has approximately 510,000 distinct CDR3 sequences, about 16% seen once. The rearrangement links TRBV7-9 to TRBJ2-3; 7 nucleotides agree with TRBD2. The sequence was obtained from a human donor who donated a stem cell graft to a child with acute lymphoblastic leukemia. The source material was PBMCs from the stem cell graft donor, sampled from the stem cell graft. Here the CDR3 DNA reads TGTGCCAGCACCCAACTGGCGGGAGTGTCAGATACGCAGTATTTT. Its protein is CASTQLAGVSDTQYF.